One and the same sample provided the 24 T cell receptor beta chains below, sequenced in a study of blood T cell repertoires in COVID-19 (dated by TCRdb to about 2020). Library method: the immunoSEQ multiplex PCR assay. TCRdb obtained this table from immuneACCESS and retained in-frame rearrangements with V and J assigned. These tables miss some clones; where compared with another copy, unresolved V genes account for less than half of the shortfall, and the remainder is unexplained. Present in this sample are 110,000 or so clones, more than 80% of which were seen just once. Of the sample, just over 5.5% falls within the top ten clones. The sequenced sample was peripheral blood. These receptors were collected from a woman aged 55-70 years with COVID-19, enrolled during active disease.

This chain uses TRBV5-5 with TRBJ1-4; the match to TRBD1 covers 9 bases. Germline V lookup: CDR1 SGHKS, CDR2 YYEKEE (reference sequence). The CDR3 extends over 15 amino acids. Losses at the gene ends were 3 bases for V and 7 bases for J; bases not matched to a gene: 7. The CDR3, as DNA: TGTGCCAGCAGCTCCCCGGGACAGGGCGTTGAAAAACTGTTTTTT. It translates to CASSSPGQGVEKLFF.

This chain connects TRBV18 to TRBJ1-1, with D possibly being TRBD1 (5 bases). The CDR3 has 13 amino acids. V lost 5 bases and J lost 1, with 8 bases in between. Germline values: CDR1 KGHSH, CDR2 LQKENI. The CDR3 spells CASSTGTNTEAFF. The CDR3 DNA sequence: TGTGCCAGCTCAACAGGTACGAACACTGAAGCTTTCTTT.

The chain combines TRBV4-3 with TRBJ1-2; D possibly corresponds to TRBD1 (6 bases). CDR1 LGHNA and CDR2 YSLEER come from the germline V gene. The CDR3 is 14 residues long. V gave up 5 bases and J gave up 7 bases, with 17 bases separating them. The CDR3, as DNA: TGCGCCAGCAGCTTCACAGGGATTAAGGGTGGCTACACCTTC. Its protein product is CASSFTGIKGGYTF.

The chain employs TRBV4-1 and TRBJ1-1; D unresolved. In germline, CDR1 is MGHRA, CDR2 YSYEKL. The CDR3 is made up of 15 amino acids. V lost 4 bases to trimming and J lost 1 base, with 13 bases between them. In DNA, the CDR3 is TGCGCCAGCAGCCCTCTATCCCGTGAGAACACTGAAGCTTTCTTT. The encoded protein is CASSPLSRENTEAFF.

This chain uses TRBV3-1 (or the pseudogene TRBV3-2) with TRBJ2-1; a weak D match, TRBD2 (6 bases). This CDR3 is built from 11 residues. In germline, CDR1 is LGHDT, CDR2 YNNKEL (reference sequence). The V and J ends lost 8 bases and 4 bases respectively, with 6 bases between them. The CDR3 protein is CASAGYNEQFF. The CDR3 DNA follows: TGTGCCAGCGCGGGGTACAATGAGCAGTTCTTC.

The chain recombines TRBV4-1 with TRBJ1-2; tentatively, D is TRBD1 (6 bases). Germline CDR1 MGHRA, CDR2 YSYEKL. This CDR3 region has 16 residues. Deletions cut 3 bases from V and 5 bases from J, with 19 bases between. The CDR3 region is CASSQATGQSPYGYTF. The CDR3 DNA follows: TGCGCCAGCAGCCAGGCCACCGGACAGTCGCCTTATGGCTACACCTTC.

The V call is TRBV29-1, the J call TRBJ2-3; 9 bases agree with TRBD2. Looked up from germline, CDR1 is SQVTM and CDR2 is ANQGSEA. The CDR3 extends over 14 amino acids. With 2 bases clipped from V and 4 bases from J, the junction kept 4 bases outside the gene matches. The CDR3 nucleotides read TGCAGCGTTGAAATGGGCGGGGGGGCAGATACGCAGTATTTT. It encodes CSVEMGGGADTQYF.

The CDR3 region is CASSQATGPLADEQFF. The DNA for the CDR3 is TGCGCCAGCAGCCAAGCGACCGGTCCCCTGGCGGATGAGCAGTTCTTC. The rearrangement uses TRBV4-1 and TRBJ2-1; D is unresolved. CDR3 length: 16 amino acids. The germline V gene encodes CDR1 MGHRA and CDR2 YSYEKL. V gave up 1 base and J gave up 8 bases, with 18 bases separating them.

The chain combines TRBV25-1 with TRBJ2-1; D unresolved. CDR1 MGHDK and CDR2 SYGVNS come from the germline V gene. Deletions cut 4 bases from V and 10 bases from J, with 14 bases between. The CDR3 length is 13 residues. CDR3 DNA sequence: TGTGCCAGCAGTGCGTCACCTCCGGTGGAGCAGTTCTTC. This translates into CASSASPPVEQFF.

This clone occurred once. The chain carries TRBV9 and TRBJ1-2, with TRBD1 identical over 7 bases. The V and J ends lost 2 bases and 3 bases, in that order; junction bases with no gene match: 10. CDR1 and CDR2 from the germline V gene are SGDLS and YYNGEE. The CDR3 covers 16 residues. CDR3 region: CASSVEGTALDYGYTF. In nucleotides, the CDR3 is TGTGCCAGCAGCGTGGAGGGGACAGCCCTTGACTATGGCTACACCTTC. Full variable domain (missing parts from reference TRBV9 and TRBJ1-2): DSGVTQTPKHLITATGQRVTLRCSPRSGDLSVYWYQQSLDQGLQFLIQYYNGEERAKGNILERFSAQQFPDLHSELNLSSLELGDSALYFCASSVEGTALDYGYTFGSGTRLTVV.

The rearrangement joins TRBV5-6 to TRBJ2-7; 9 bases map to TRBD1. Germline values: CDR1 SGHDT, CDR2 YYEEEE. The CDR3 extends over 14 amino acids. V lost 4 bases and J lost 2; bases outside the gene matches: 4. In nucleotides, the CDR3 is TGTGCCAGCAGCCGGGACAGGGTTACCTACGAGCAGTACTTC. Protein sequence: CASSRDRVTYEQYF.

The V and J genes are TRBV6-5 and TRBJ1-2; TRBD1 matches at 9 bases. Germline V lookup: CDR1 MNHEY, CDR2 SVGAGI. The CDR3 is 15 residues long. With V trimmed by 2 bases and J by 8 bases, 9 bases remained unmatched. DNA of the CDR3: TGTGCCAGCAGTTACCTGGGACAGGGTGTCAGGGGCTACACCTTC. As protein: CASSYLGQGVRGYTF.

Here the CDR3 reads CSVAGQGGVFRLENTEAFF. The CDR3 bases are TGCAGCGTCGCTGGACAGGGTGGAGTATTTCGCCTGGAAAACACTGAAGCTTTCTTT. The chain employs TRBV29-1 and TRBJ1-1, with 8 positions matching TRBD1. The CDR3 totals 19 residues. Per germline, CDR1 SQVTM and CDR2 ANQGSEA. V lost 6 bases and J lost 2; bases outside the gene matches: 23.

This chain joins TRBV6-5 and TRBJ1-3, with 8 positions matching TRBD1. J lost 0 bases, V lost 6 bases, and 4 bases had no gene match. The CDR3 consists of 15 residues. Per germline, CDR1 MNHEY and CDR2 SVGAGI. The CDR3 DNA sequence: TGTGCCAGCAGGGACAGGGCGAGCTCTGGAAACACCATATATTTT. Translating gives CASRDRASSGNTIYF.

The chain uses TRBV3-1 (or the pseudogene TRBV3-2) and TRBJ1-5; the D is unclear. The V gene's germline CDR1 is LGHDT and CDR2 YNNKEL (reference sequence). The CDR3 has 14 amino acids. V was pared by 0 bases and J by 1 base, with 4 bases between. The CDR3, as DNA: TGTGCCAGCAGCCAAGATCTAAGCAATCAGCCCCAGCATTTT. This sequence encodes CASSQDLSNQPQHF.

Of note for this clone: The junction departs from germline at one end; a sequencing error may be responsible. The rearrangement links TRBV10-3 to TRBJ1-1; maybe TRBD1 (5 bases). This CDR3 spans 14 amino acids. Germline V CDR1 and CDR2: ENHRY, SYGVKD. As DNA, the CDR3 is TGTGCCATCAGCGAGTTCGCGGGGGACACTGAAGCTTTCTTT. It yields the protein CAISEFAGDTEAFF.

This clone was observed once. The rearrangement uses TRBV5-1 and TRBJ2-5, with D possibly TRBD2 on 6 matching bases. With 7 bases removed from V and 3 bases from J, the gap between germline ends came to 19 bases. CDR1 and CDR2 (germline): SGHRS, YFSETQ. This CDR3 spans 15 amino acids. CDR3 sequence: CASRYRASEEETQYF. The CDR3 DNA reads TGCGCCAGCCGATACCGAGCTAGCGAGGAAGAGACCCAGTACTTC.

The chain couples TRBV10-3 to TRBJ1-2; D may be TRBD1 (5 bases). Germline V gene sequence: CDR1 ENHRY, CDR2 SYGVKD. Between the trimmed V and J ends, which lost 4 bases and 6 bases, there was a span of 21 bases. This CDR3 comprises 16 residues. CDR3 in DNA: TGTGCCATCAGTGCGTCCGGGGGACGGGGAACGGATGGCTACACCTTC. The encoded protein is CAISASGGRGTDGYTF.

This clone was seen a few times. Other DNA sequences in the same sample also yield this CDR3. The gene calls are TRBV9 and TRBJ1-1; D call uncertain. Trimming took 0 bases from V and 1 from J, leaving 4 bases between them. The germline gives CDR1 SGDLS, CDR2 YYNGEE. The CDR3 covers 13 residues. The CDR3 bases are TGTGCCAGCAGCGTAGGGAGGAACACTGAAGCTTTCTTT. Encoded protein: CASSVGRNTEAFF.

In DNA, the CDR3 is TGTGCCACCAGTTCCTCGGTGTTCGGGGTAGGGAACTATGGCTACACCTTC. Translated: CATSSSVFGVGNYGYTF. The gene calls are TRBV24-1 and TRBJ1-2, with D unclear. Germline-derived CDR1 and CDR2 are KGHDR and SFDVKD. Trimming took off 6 bases at V and 2 bases at J, with 21 bases between the two ends. The CDR3 runs to 17 residues.

The CDR3 loop is CASSTSGTVRRAYREKLFF. The CDR3 coding sequence is TGTGCCAGTAGTACATCCGGGACAGTTCGGAGGGCGTATCGCGAAAAACTGTTTTTT. This chain links TRBV19 with TRBJ1-4; TRBD1 matches 7 bases. V lost 4 bases, J lost 8 bases, and 22 bases stayed unmatched. The CDR3 is 19 amino acids. Germline CDR1 is LNHDA and CDR2 is SQIVND (reference sequence). Full variable domain (remainder filled in from reference TRBV19 and TRBJ1-4): DGGITQSPKYLFRKEGQNVTLSCEQNLNHDAMYWYRQDPGQGLRLIYYSQIVNDFQKGDIAEGYSVSREKKESFPLTVTSAQKNPTAFYLCASSTSGTVRRAYREKLFFGSGTQLSVL.

The J gene is TRBJ2-7, the V gene TRBV25-1, with TRBD1 as a possible D gene (7 bases). V was trimmed by 1 base and J by 6 bases, leaving 13 bases between them. This CDR3 region has 14 residues. The germline V gene has CDR1 MGHDK and CDR2 SYGVNS. Here the CDR3 DNA reads TGTGCCAGCAGTGAATTAGCGGACAGGAGCGAGCAGTACTTC. Translated, it gives CASSELADRSEQYF.

This chain links TRBV5-1 with TRBJ1-1, with D tentatively TRBD1 (5 bases). There are 15 residues in the CDR3. CDR1 SGHRS and CDR2 YFSETQ come from the germline V gene. The V gene lost 4 bases and the J gene lost 3 bases, with 16 bases spanning the gap. The CDR3 spells CASSLNRQGDTEAFF. CDR3 nucleotide sequence: TGCGCCAGCAGCCTCAACAGGCAAGGGGACACTGAAGCTTTCTTT.

This clone came up once. This rearrangement joins TRBV14 to TRBJ2-7; 9 bases line up with TRBD2. The CDR3 is made up of 17 amino acids. The junction had 10 bases not matched to a gene; V was cut back by 0 bases and J by 4 bases. The V gene's germline CDR1 is SGHDN and CDR2 FVKESK. CDR3 sequence (DNA): TGTGCCAGCAGCCAAGACGGTGGGGCGGGGGGGCTGTACGAGCAGTACTTC. The encoded protein is CASSQDGGAGGLYEQYF.